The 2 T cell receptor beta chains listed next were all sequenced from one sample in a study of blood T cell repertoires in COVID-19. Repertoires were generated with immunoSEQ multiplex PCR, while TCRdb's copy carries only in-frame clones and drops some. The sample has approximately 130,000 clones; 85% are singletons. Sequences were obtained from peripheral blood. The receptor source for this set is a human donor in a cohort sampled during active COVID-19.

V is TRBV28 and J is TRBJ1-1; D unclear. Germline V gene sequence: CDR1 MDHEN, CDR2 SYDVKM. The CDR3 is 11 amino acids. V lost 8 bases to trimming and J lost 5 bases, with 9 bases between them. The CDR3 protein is CASDGGTEAFF. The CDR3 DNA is TGTGCCAGCGATGGAGGAACTGAAGCTTTCTTT.

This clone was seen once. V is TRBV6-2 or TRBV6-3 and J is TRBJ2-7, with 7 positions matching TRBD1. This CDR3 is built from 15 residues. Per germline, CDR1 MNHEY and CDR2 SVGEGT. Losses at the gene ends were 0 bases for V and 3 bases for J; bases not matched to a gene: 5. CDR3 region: CASSYSKGQSYEQYF. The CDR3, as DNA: TGTGCCAGCAGTTACTCTAAGGGACAGAGCTACGAGCAGTACTTC.